The 28 T cell receptor beta chains in this list originate from one sample, sequenced in a study of blood T cell repertoires in COVID-19. Profiling relied on immunoSEQ multiplex PCR, and the TCRdb table lists in-frame clones only, not all of them. The repertoire has some 200,000 clones, 80% to 90% of them found once; the top ten carry 9.7%. What was sequenced was peripheral blood. These receptors came from a man aged 45-65 years with active or convalescent COVID-19.

The chain combines TRBV28 with TRBJ1-2; 8 bases are a match to TRBD1. CDR1 and CDR2 (germline): MDHEN, SYDVKM. J lost 2 bases, V lost 10 bases, and 12 bases had no gene match. The CDR3 is 15 amino acids. In DNA form, the CDR3 reads TGTGCCATCGTACAGACAGGGGCCCTCAACTATGGCTACACCTTC. Its translation: CAIVQTGALNYGYTF.

The chain uses TRBV5-5 and TRBJ2-5, with 10 bases lining up with TRBD1. The CDR3 is 14 amino acids. Germline trimming cut 6 bases from V and 3 bases from J; bases unmatched to any gene: 5. CDR1 is SGHKS, CDR2 YYEKEE, per germline (reference sequence). CDR3 coding DNA: TGTGCCAGCACGTTCGGGACAGGGGAAGAGACCCAGTACTTC. It codes for CASTFGTGEETQYF.

CDR3 amino acids: CATSRLHSAGEGETQYF. CDR3 sequence (DNA): TGTGCCACCAGCAGACTTCACAGTGCGGGAGAGGGGGAGACCCAGTACTTC. The genes are TRBV15 and TRBJ2-5, with 7 bases identical to TRBD2. Germline lookup yields CDR1 LNHNV and CDR2 YYDKDF (reference sequence). The CDR3 is made up of 17 amino acids. Trimming took 2 bases from V and 5 from J; bases not matched to a gene: 14.

The V call is TRBV27, the J call TRBJ2-3; a possible D gene is TRBD1 (5 bases). This CDR3 comprises 14 residues. The germline CDR1 and CDR2 sequences are MNHEY and SMNVEV (reference sequence). V lost 4 bases and J 4 bases, leaving 12 bases between the germline ends. CDR3 residues: CASSSLDSPDTQYF. CDR3 nucleotides: TGTGCCAGCAGTTCCCTAGACAGCCCAGATACGCAGTATTTT.

J is TRBJ2-3 and V is TRBV24-1; 11 nucleotides match TRBD1. Unmatched junction bases numbered 14, after V lost 0 bases and J lost 1 base. CDR3 length: 21 residues. Germline values: CDR1 KGHDR, CDR2 SFDVKD. In nucleotides, the CDR3 is TGTGCCACCAGTGATTTGAAGGACAGGGGGCGCGGAGGACTTCGCACAGATACGCAGTATTTT. Encoded protein: CATSDLKDRGRGGLRTDTQYF.

This clone came up once. This chain uses TRBV12-3 or TRBV12-4 with TRBJ2-5; TRBD2 is a possible D gene (5 bases). CDR3 length: 13 residues. Trimming took 5 bases from V and 3 from J, leaving 10 bases between them. The CDR3 bases are TGTGCCAGCAGTAGGGCCGGGGAAGAGACCCAGTACTTC. Translated: CASSRAGEETQYF.

The chain couples TRBV18 to TRBJ2-7; D may be TRBD2 (6 bases). Between the trimmed V and J ends, which lost 3 bases and 0 bases, there was a span of 12 bases. CDR3 length: 15 amino acids. Germline V gene sequence: CDR1 KGHSH, CDR2 LQKENI. CDR3 loop: CASSPLRDFSYEQYF. Here the CDR3 DNA reads TGTGCCAGCTCACCGTTGCGGGACTTCTCCTACGAGCAGTACTTC.

This rearrangement joins TRBV7-2 to TRBJ2-5; possible D gene TRBD2, 5 bases. Looked up from germline, CDR1 is SGHTA and CDR2 is FQGNSA. With 5 bases removed from V and 2 bases from J, the gap between germline ends came to 15 bases. This CDR3 is 15 amino acids long. The CDR3: CASSRTQPSQETQYF. CDR3 in DNA: TGTGCCAGCAGCCGGACTCAGCCTTCACAAGAGACCCAGTACTTC.

The chain combines TRBV5-4 with TRBJ2-7; possible D gene TRBD2, 6 bases. This CDR3 spans 16 amino acids. V was trimmed by 4 bases and J by 3 bases, leaving 20 bases between them. CDR1 SGHNT and CDR2 YYREEE come from the germline V gene (reference sequence). The CDR3: CASSHPGGTKGYEQYF. The CDR3 DNA reads TGTGCCAGCAGCCACCCGGGCGGGACGAAGGGCTACGAGCAGTACTTC.

This chain links TRBV18 with TRBJ1-2, with D maybe TRBD1 (6 bases). The CDR3 runs to 15 residues. Trimming took 6 bases from V and 3 from J, leaving 17 bases between them. Looked up from germline, CDR1 is KGHSH and CDR2 is LQKENI. The CDR3 DNA follows: TGTGCCAGCTCGCCGACGGGGGGCGTCGACTATGGCTACACCTTC. Translated: CASSPTGGVDYGYTF.

This chain connects TRBV9 to TRBJ1-2; D unresolved. Germline V gives CDR1 SGDLS, CDR2 YYNGEE. Deletions cut 3 bases from V and 4 bases from J, with 16 bases between. This CDR3 has 15 residues. The CDR3 bases are TGTGCCAGCAGCGCTGCCCTGAACAGATTCTATGGCTACACCTTC. Its protein is CASSAALNRFYGYTF.

This clone turned up a few times. The rearrangement links TRBV7-8 to TRBJ1-3; 11 nucleotides align to TRBD1. In germline, CDR1 is SGHVS, CDR2 FQNEAQ. The V gene end was trimmed by 6 bases and the J gene end by 4 bases; junction bases not matched to a gene: 11. The CDR3 has 17 residues. This CDR3 reads CASSFSSGTGGGNTIYF. CDR3 bases: TGTGCCAGCAGTTTCTCCTCCGGGACAGGGGGAGGAAACACCATATATTTT.

This chain links TRBV5-4 with TRBJ1-2; D is unresolved. Germline V gene lookup returns CDR1 SGHNT and CDR2 YYREEE (reference sequence). This CDR3 is built from 13 residues. Trimming removed 0 bases at V and 4 bases at J, with 7 bases between. The CDR3 DNA reads as TGTGCCAGCAGCTTGGATGGGCCCTATGGCTACACCTTC. It specifies CASSLDGPYGYTF.

The chain joins TRBV5-5 to TRBJ1-3; no clear D gene. CDR1 SGHKS and CDR2 YYEKEE come from the germline V gene (reference sequence). This CDR3 region has 14 residues. Trimming took 2 bases from V and 1 from J, leaving 7 bases between them. The CDR3 loop is CASSFSGSGNTIYF. The CDR3 DNA is TGTGCCAGCAGCTTCAGCGGGTCTGGAAACACCATATATTTT.

The chain combines TRBV5-5 with TRBJ1-1; 12 bases line up with TRBD1. J lost 7 bases, V lost 4 bases, and 11 bases had no gene match. The CDR3 runs to 16 residues. From germline, CDR1 is SGHKS and CDR2 YYEKEE (reference sequence). As DNA, the CDR3 is TGTGCCAGCAGCCCGCTGGCAGGGACAGGGGGCGTTGAAGCTTTCTTT. Encoded protein: CASSPLAGTGGVEAFF.

This clone was recorded only once. CDR3 DNA sequence: TGTGCCAGCAGTTTAGACATGTCCGGGGAGCTGTTTTTT. Protein: CASSLDMSGELFF. The chain recombines TRBV28 with TRBJ2-2; D gene uncertain. Trimming cost V 2 bases and J 6 bases, with 7 bases left between them. Germline V gives CDR1 MDHEN, CDR2 SYDVKM. The CDR3 runs to 13 residues. Supplemented by reference TRBV28 and TRBJ2-2, the full variable domain reads DVKVTQSSRYLVKRTGEKVFLECVQDMDHENMFWYRQDPGLGLRLIYFSYDVKMKEKGDIPEGYSVSREKKERFSLILESASTNQTSMYLCASSLDMSGELFFGEGSRLTVL.

This clone was seen a handful of times. The same CDR3 can be traced to other DNA sequences in this sample. The CDR3 DNA reads TGTGCCAGTAGTATAGGACAGGGGGCCGGTGGCTACACCTTC. Translated: CASSIGQGAGGYTF. The chain combines TRBV19 with TRBJ1-2, with 10 bases that match TRBD1. The length of the CDR3 is 14 residues. Germline lookup yields CDR1 LNHDA and CDR2 SQIVND (reference sequence). Unmatched junction bases numbered 3, after V lost 1 base and J lost 7 bases.

The rearrangement links TRBV4-2 to TRBJ2-1; the match to TRBD2 covers 8 bases. This CDR3 is built from 18 residues. V dropped 0 bases and J dropped 4; count of bases not matched to a gene: 11. From germline, CDR1 is LGHNA and CDR2 YNFKEQ. This CDR3 reads CASSQDIVPGGIYNEQFF. CDR3 sequence (DNA): TGTGCCAGCAGCCAAGATATAGTACCGGGAGGGATTTACAATGAGCAGTTCTTC.

The chain has TRBV19 and TRBJ2-1, with 12 positions matching TRBD2. CDR3 length equals 17 residues. The V gene end was trimmed by 1 base and the J gene end by 6 bases; junction bases not matched to a gene: 7. Looked up from germline, CDR1 is LNHDA and CDR2 is SQIVND (reference sequence). Written as DNA, the CDR3 is TGTGCCAGTAGTATAGGGCTAGCGGGAGGGCCTGGCAATGAGCAGTTCTTC. Translating gives CASSIGLAGGPGNEQFF.

J is TRBJ1-5 and V is TRBV6-5, with D perhaps TRBD1 (6 bases). The CDR3 has 14 residues. Germline CDR1 and CDR2: MNHEY and SVGAGI. Trimming cost V 7 bases and J 4 bases, with 14 bases left between them. As DNA, the CDR3 is TGTGCCAGCAAACAGGGCTCCCTGAATCAGCCCCAGCATTTT. Residues: CASKQGSLNQPQHF.

This chain connects TRBV2 to TRBJ1-2, with 7 nucleotides matching TRBD1. This CDR3 has 13 residues. The V gene end was trimmed by 5 bases and the J gene end by 2 bases; junction bases not matched to a gene: 2. Germline V CDR1 and CDR2: SNHLY, FYNNEI. As DNA, the CDR3 is TGTGCCAGCAGTCCGGGACAGAACTATGGCTACACCTTC. The encoded protein is CASSPGQNYGYTF.

This clone was seen more than once but under ten times. The chain is built from TRBV3-1 (or the pseudogene TRBV3-2) and TRBJ2-7; 9 bases line up with TRBD1. Looked up from germline, CDR1 is LGHDT and CDR2 is YNNKEL (reference sequence). This CDR3 has 12 amino acids. The CDR3 DNA follows: TGTGCCAGCAGCCCTCGACAGGGGGTCATGGACGTC. Translating gives CASSPRQGVMDV.

A single count supports this clone. The chain employs TRBV28 and TRBJ1-1; D not certain. Trimming took off 0 bases at V and 4 bases at J, with 21 bases between the two ends. The CDR3 runs 18 residues. Germline-derived CDR1 and CDR2 are MDHEN and SYDVKM. As DNA, the CDR3 is TGTGCCAGCAGTTTATGGGATAATAAGGGCCCTCGGGGCACTGAAGCTTTCTTT. This sequence encodes CASSLWDNKGPRGTEAFF.

This clone has only a few counts. CDR3 sequence (DNA): TGCGCCAGCAGCCAATGGCAGGGGGGCACTGAAGCTTTCTTT. Amino acid sequence: CASSQWQGGTEAFF. The chain recombines TRBV4-3 with TRBJ1-1; 7 nucleotides match TRBD1. Germline trimming cut 2 bases from V and 4 bases from J; bases unmatched to any gene: 4. This CDR3 contains 14 residues. Germline V gives CDR1 LGHNA, CDR2 YSLEER.

This chain links TRBV4-1 with TRBJ1-1; D perhaps matches TRBD1 (5 bases). The germline V gene encodes CDR1 MGHRA and CDR2 YSYEKL. The V end was cut by 4 bases, the J end by 5 bases, with 11 bases between. This CDR3 is 13 amino acids long. CDR3 sequence reads: CASSLGGVTEAFF. DNA for the CDR3: TGCGCCAGCAGCCTCGGGGGGGTAACTGAAGCTTTCTTT.

This chain connects TRBV7-9 to TRBJ1-1; 11 bases line up with TRBD1. Germline V CDR1 and CDR2: SEHNR, FQNEAQ (reference sequence). Losses at the gene ends were 3 bases for V and 7 bases for J; bases not matched to a gene: 13. The CDR3 totals 17 residues. The DNA for the CDR3 is TGTGCCAGCAGCTTGGGTGGACAGGGGGCGCTTTGGGGTGAAGCTTTCTTT. Its protein product is CASSLGGQGALWGEAFF.

V is TRBV27 and J is TRBJ1-2; D is undetermined. The germline CDR1 and CDR2 sequences are MNHEY and SMNVEV (reference sequence). V lost 0 bases and J lost 4, with 9 bases in between. This CDR3 is 14 amino acids long. In nucleotides, the CDR3 is TGTGCCAGCAGTTTATCGAGGGCGGGCTATGGCTACACCTTC. Translated, it gives CASSLSRAGYGYTF.

The rearrangement links TRBV4-3 to TRBJ1-2, with D uncertain. V lost 0 bases, J lost 4 bases, and 12 bases lay in between. From germline, CDR1 is LGHNA and CDR2 YSLEER. There are 15 residues in the CDR3. The CDR3 DNA is TGCGCCAGCAGCCAAGATCGGGGAGGGATCTATGGCTACACCTTC. As protein: CASSQDRGGIYGYTF.